This TCR beta chain was recovered during a study of CXCR3-negative and CXCR3-positive naive CD8 T cells. Study-wide points: Similar levels of surface CD5 were seen between naive subsets; TCR strength was inferred from TRB CDR3 properties. Diversity ran similarly high across both naive subsets but far lower in memory CD8+ cells.

The method, 5' RACE with UMI labels, was used to prepare the TRB cDNA libraries. Each CDR3 protein gets one entry in TCRdb, which reprocessed the 5' RACE reads and gives no DNA. Seen in this sample are around 56,000 distinct CDR3 sequences; the ten most common clones hold around 0.4%. Researchers reported sorting every CD8+ T cell subset in triplicate, 300,000 or so cells per sort. The CD45RO-CCR7+CD27+CD95- phenotype denoted naive CD8+ T cells. This CDR3 region has 15 residues. The germline V gene encodes CDR1 KGHSH and CDR2 LQKENI. Points on this clonotype: Antigen specificity is unknown.

The sequenced sample was naive CXCR3- CD8+ T cells from blood. Subset described: CD45RO-CCR7+CD27+CD95- naive CD8+ T cells lacking CXCR3 (TNR3-). The receptor was derived from a human donor in good health. Some clones in this sample may be carry-over from other donors' samples. The rearrangement joins TRBV18 to TRBJ2-7. The CDR3 spells CASSPDMAATYELYF.